This T cell receptor (beta chain) was obtained from a study of blood T cell repertoires in COVID-19. Study information: Some COVID-19 samples were acute and others convalescent; all came from the United States, Italy and Spain. PBMCs, B-cell-depleted T cells, or T cells provided the cDNA or gDNA that made up the material.

Authors' methods: Reference gene primer amplification gave nucleated cell count estimates. Libraries were prepared by immunoSEQ multiplex PCR; TCRdb keeps only in-frame clonotypes and omits some of them. The V and J calls and clone size are taken from that table; D and trimming were inferred from the DNA. The table shows approximately 130,000 clones, with approximately 83% occurring only once. Material: peripheral blood. The sequence was obtained from a woman aged 45-65 years who had recovered from COVID-19.

CDR3 bases: TGTGCCAGCTCACCGGGGGGGCAGGACACTGAAGCTTTCTTT. Encoded protein: CASSPGGQDTEAFF. The gene calls are TRBV18 and TRBJ1-1; the D gene is possibly TRBD1 (6 bases). V gave up 3 bases and J gave up 3 bases, with 11 bases separating them. The CDR3 is made up of 14 amino acids. Germline V CDR1 and CDR2: KGHSH, LQKENI.